Below, 10 T cell receptor beta chains from the same sample are listed, as sequenced in a study of T cells expressing NK-cell markers. TCRdb re-called the 5' RACE reads and shows each CDR3 protein once, DNA omitted. The sample has 500,000 to 700,000 distinct CDR3 sequences; the top ten hold around 3.3%. Sequencing input: blood T cells: a sorted CD56 or NKG2C T cell subset, CD4+ or CD8+ T cells, or bulk PBMC T cells (not recorded which). All receptors derive from a man aged 18-30 years in good health.

V usage is TRBV5-1 and J usage is TRBJ2-3; no DNA is available, so the TRBD1 call from TCRdb remains unchecked. This CDR3 contains 14 residues. Looked up from germline, CDR1 is SGHRS and CDR2 is YFSETQ. The CDR3 region is CASNGLGYEDTQYF. The full variable domain, in which reference TRBV5-1 and TRBJ2-3 provide the parts outside the CDR3, is KAGVTQTPRYLIKTRGQQVTLSCSPISGHRSVSWYQQTPGQGLQFLFEYFSETQRNKGNFPGRFSGRQFSNSRSEMNVSTLELGDSALYLCASNGLGYEDTQYFGPGTRLTVL.

This chain joins TRBV30 and TRBJ1-1; TCRdb's D call, TRBD1, is unchecked because there is no DNA. The CDR3 runs 11 residues. Germline CDR1 reads GTSNPN; CDR2 reads SVGIG (reference sequence). The CDR3 sequence is CAWSPGGWAFF.

The chain links TRBV7-8 to TRBJ1-1. Per the germline V gene, CDR1 is SGHVS and CDR2 is FQNEAQ. This CDR3 has 14 amino acids. CDR3 region: CASSSAVRNTEAFF.

The chain has TRBV12-3 or TRBV12-4 and TRBJ2-1; the D call from TCRdb, TRBD1, cannot be confirmed without DNA. The CDR3 extends over 14 amino acids. The CDR3 loop reads CASSLAGTRGEQFF.

The rearrangement uses TRBV7-9 and TRBJ1-6; with no DNA, the TCRdb D assignment of TRBD1 cannot be verified. CDR1 SEHNR and CDR2 FQNEAQ come from the germline V gene (reference sequence). CDR3 length: 16 residues. The CDR3 region is CASSLETGAVNSPLHF.

The chain uses TRBV7-2 and TRBJ2-1; TCRdb names TRBD2, which stays unverified in the absence of DNA. The CDR3 sequence is 13 residues long. CDR1 SGHTA and CDR2 FQGNSA come from the germline V gene. Here the CDR3 reads CASSLSRTSGEFF.

The chain combines TRBV5-1 with TRBJ2-3; TCRdb selects TRBD2, and the lack of DNA leaves this call unchecked. CDR1 is SGHRS and CDR2 is YFSETQ in the germline V gene. The CDR3 covers 16 residues. This chain's CDR3 is CASMTVAGGPGDTQYF.

The chain couples TRBV11-2 to TRBJ2-1; TCRdb proposes TRBD2, but this gene call is untestable without DNA. The CDR3 runs 15 residues. CDR1 is SGHAT and CDR2 is FQNNGV in the germline V gene. CDR3 loop: CASSPLSGRWFEQFF.

The rearrangement joins TRBV11-2 to TRBJ1-5. Germline V gives CDR1 SGHAT, CDR2 FQNNGV. This CDR3 is built from 16 residues. CDR3 amino acids: CASSLGRLASNQPQHF.

The rearrangement links TRBV28 to TRBJ2-5. Looked up from germline, CDR1 is MDHEN and CDR2 is SYDVKM. This CDR3 contains 14 residues. Here the CDR3 reads CASSRRWGQETQYF. The full variable domain, with the rest looked up from reference TRBV28 and TRBJ2-5, is DVKVTQSSRYLVKRTGEKVFLECVQDMDHENMFWYRQDPGLGLRLIYFSYDVKMKEKGDIPEGYSVSREKKERFSLILESASTNQTSMYLCASSRRWGQETQYFGPGTRLLVL.